This TCR beta chain is drawn from a study of identical twins. Study-level findings and limits: Interpretation of the results relied on cross-sectional statistical analysis and not on following the same donors. Researchers reported excess low generation probability among twin-shared out-of-frame alpha sequences. Beta out-of-frame twin sharing showed a weaker excess.

A word on this clonotype: Its cognate antigen is unknown.

Template switching added a universal primer site, and cDNA bore unique molecular identifiers. TCRdb re-called the 5' RACE reads through MiXCR, storing one row per CDR3 protein. This table has hundreds of thousands of distinct CDR3 sequences, roughly 7.2% appearing once. These sequences were also reported in another study, on yellow fever vaccine responses in identical twins.

The source material was PBMCs. The clonotype originates from a woman aged 18-35 years in good health.

CDR3 in DNA: TGTGCCAGCAGTAGGGGACAAAAGAATAATTCACCCCTCCACTTT. Translating it yields CASSRGQKNNSPLHF. The chain links TRBV6-1 to TRBJ1-6; tentatively, D is TRBD1 (6 bases). Germline CDR1 is MNHNS and CDR2 is SASEGT. The length of the CDR3 is 15 residues. Between the trimmed V and J ends, which lost 5 bases and 5 bases, there was a span of 13 bases.